The clone carrying this T cell receptor (beta chain) was seen ten or more times. The sample belongs to a study of T cells after yellow fever vaccination. TCRdb re-called the 5' RACE reads with MiXCR, one entry per CDR3 protein. The sample holds around 320,000 distinct CDR3 sequences, approximately 4% seen once. V lost 5 bases, J lost 4 bases, and 11 bases lay in between. Germline CDR1 SGHTA, CDR2 FQGNSA. The CDR3 sequence is 13 residues long. The input for sequencing was PBMCs, taken 15 days after the yellow fever booster vaccination. This chain uses TRBV7-2 with TRBJ1-2; D is perhaps TRBD1 (5 bases). This clonotype was sampled from a man aged 18 to 30 who received the YFV17D yellow fever vaccine. The CDR3 region has the DNA TGTGCCAGCAGCCGGGACGGTGTCTATGGCTACACCTTC. Its translation: CASSRDGVYGYTF.